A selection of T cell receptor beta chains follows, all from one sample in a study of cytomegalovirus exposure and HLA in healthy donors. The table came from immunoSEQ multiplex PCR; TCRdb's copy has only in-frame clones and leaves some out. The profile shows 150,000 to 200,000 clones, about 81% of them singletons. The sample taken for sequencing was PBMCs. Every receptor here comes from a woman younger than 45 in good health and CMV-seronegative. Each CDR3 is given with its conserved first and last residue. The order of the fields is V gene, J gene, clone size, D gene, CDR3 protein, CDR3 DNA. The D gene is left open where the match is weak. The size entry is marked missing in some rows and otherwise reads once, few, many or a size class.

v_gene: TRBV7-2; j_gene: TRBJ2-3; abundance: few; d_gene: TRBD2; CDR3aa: CASSLPLAGGGGDTQYF; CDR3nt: TGTGCCAGCAGCTTACCACTAGCGGGAGGTGGGGGAGATACGCAGTATTTT
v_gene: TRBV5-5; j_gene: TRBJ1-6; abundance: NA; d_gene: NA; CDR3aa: CASSFQGSNYNSPLHF; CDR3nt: TGTGCCAGCAGCTTCCAGGGGTCGAACTATAATTCACCCCTCCACTTT
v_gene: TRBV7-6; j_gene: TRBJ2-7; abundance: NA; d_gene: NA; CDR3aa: CASSSPGRAHYEQYF; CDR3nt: TGTGCCAGCAGCTCCCCGGGTCGAGCGCACTACGAGCAGTACTTC
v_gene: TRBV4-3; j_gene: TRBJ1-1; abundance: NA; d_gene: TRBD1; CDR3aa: CASSQSWDRGTEAFF; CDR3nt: TGCGCCAGCAGCCAAAGTTGGGACAGGGGCACTGAAGCTTTCTTT
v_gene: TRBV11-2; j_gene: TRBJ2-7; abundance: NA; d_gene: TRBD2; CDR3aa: CASSFGLAGGSEQYF; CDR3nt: TGTGCCAGCAGCTTCGGGCTAGCGGGGGGAAGCGAGCAGTACTTC
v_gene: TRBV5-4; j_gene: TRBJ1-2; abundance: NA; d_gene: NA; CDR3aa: CASSLKTVNYGYTF; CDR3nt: TGTGCCAGCAGCTTGAAGACAGTCAACTATGGCTACACCTTC
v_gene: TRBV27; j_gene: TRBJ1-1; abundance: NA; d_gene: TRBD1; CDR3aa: CASKNSGGTGAFF; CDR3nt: TGTGCCAGCAAGAATTCGGGCGGGACAGGGGCTTTCTTT
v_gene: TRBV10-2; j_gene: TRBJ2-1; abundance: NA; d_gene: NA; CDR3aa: CASSGYRVSNEQFF; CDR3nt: TGCGCCAGCAGTGGATACAGGGTTAGCAATGAGCAGTTCTTC
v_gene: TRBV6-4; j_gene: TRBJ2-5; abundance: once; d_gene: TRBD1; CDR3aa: CASSDPGQQETQYF; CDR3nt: TGTGCCAGCAGTGACCCGGGACAGCAAGAGACCCAGTACTTC
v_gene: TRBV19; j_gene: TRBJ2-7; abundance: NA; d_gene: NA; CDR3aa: CASSMLLVSEQYF; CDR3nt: TGTGCCAGTAGTATGTTGCTAGTTTCCGAGCAGTACTTC
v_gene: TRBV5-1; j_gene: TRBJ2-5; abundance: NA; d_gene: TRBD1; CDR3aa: CASSLGSLGQGAETQYF; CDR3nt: TGCGCCAGCAGCTTGGGGTCGTTGGGACAGGGAGCAGAGACCCAGTACTTC
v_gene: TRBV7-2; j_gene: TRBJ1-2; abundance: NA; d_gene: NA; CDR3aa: CASSLEVTPRRNTF; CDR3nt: TGTGCCAGCAGCTTAGAAGTTACACCTCGGCGGAACACCTTC
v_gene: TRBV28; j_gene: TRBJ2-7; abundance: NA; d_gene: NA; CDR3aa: CASSLDTVTHEQYF; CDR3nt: TGTGCCAGCAGTTTAGACACGGTCACCCACGAGCAGTACTTC
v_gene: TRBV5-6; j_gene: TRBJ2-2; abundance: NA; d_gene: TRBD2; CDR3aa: CASSYRTSGVNTGELFF; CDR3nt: TGTGCCAGCAGCTATCGGACTAGCGGGGTAAACACCGGGGAGCTGTTTTTT
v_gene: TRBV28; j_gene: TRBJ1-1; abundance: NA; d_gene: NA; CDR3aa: CASGVPGQRDTEAFF; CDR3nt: TGTGCCAGCGGCGTCCCGGGACAAAGGGACACTGAAGCTTTCTTT
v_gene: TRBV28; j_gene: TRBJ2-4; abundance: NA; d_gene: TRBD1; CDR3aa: CASSPDRGWNIQYF; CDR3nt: TGTGCCAGCAGTCCAGACAGGGGGTGGAACATTCAGTACTTC
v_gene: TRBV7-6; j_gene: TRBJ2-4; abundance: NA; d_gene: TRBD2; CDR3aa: CASSSPLAGRGGYSQYF; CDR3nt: TGTGCCAGCAGCTCCCCCCTAGCCGGGAGGGGTGGATACAGTCAGTACTTC
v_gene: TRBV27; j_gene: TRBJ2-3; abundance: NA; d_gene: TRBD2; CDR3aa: CASRSLAGGLSDTQYF; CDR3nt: TGTGCCAGCAGATCCCTAGCGGGGGGCCTGTCAGATACGCAGTATTTT
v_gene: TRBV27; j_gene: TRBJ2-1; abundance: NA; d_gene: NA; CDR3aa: CASSLSTFQNEQFF; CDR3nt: TGTGCCAGCAGTTTATCGACTTTCCAAAATGAGCAGTTCTTC
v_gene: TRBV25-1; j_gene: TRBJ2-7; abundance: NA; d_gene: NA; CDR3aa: CASSATQLSIEQYF; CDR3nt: TGTGCCAGCAGTGCTACACAGTTATCCATCGAGCAGTACTTC
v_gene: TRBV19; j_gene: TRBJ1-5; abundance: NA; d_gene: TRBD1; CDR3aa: CASSADHNRGSNQPQHF; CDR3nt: TGTGCCAGTAGTGCCGACCATAACAGGGGAAGCAATCAGCCCCAGCATTTT
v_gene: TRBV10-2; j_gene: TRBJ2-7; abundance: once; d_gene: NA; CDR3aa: CATQRGLSSYEQYF; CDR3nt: TGCGCCACCCAAAGGGGGTTAAGCTCCTACGAGCAGTACTTC
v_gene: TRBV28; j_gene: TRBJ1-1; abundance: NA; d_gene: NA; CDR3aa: CASSLSTGLRNTEAFF; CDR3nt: TGTGCCAGCAGTTTATCTACAGGGCTTCGGAACACTGAAGCTTTCTTT
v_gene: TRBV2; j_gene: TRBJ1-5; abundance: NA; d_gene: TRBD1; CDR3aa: CASYLGQGGRNQPQHF; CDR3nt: TGTGCCAGCTACCTGGGACAGGGGGGGAGGAATCAGCCCCAGCATTTT
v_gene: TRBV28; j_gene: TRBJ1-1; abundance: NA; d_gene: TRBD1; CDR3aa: CASSLNQGAGADTEAFF; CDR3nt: TGTGCCAGCAGTTTAAATCAGGGGGCAGGAGCGGACACTGAAGCTTTCTTT
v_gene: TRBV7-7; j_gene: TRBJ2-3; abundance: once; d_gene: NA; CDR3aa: CASSSGAADTQYF; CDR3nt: TGTGCTAGCAGCTCCGGAGCGGCAGATACGCAGTATTTT
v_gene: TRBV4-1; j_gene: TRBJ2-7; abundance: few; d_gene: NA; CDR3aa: CASSQGTGLISYEQYF; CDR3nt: TGCGCCAGCAGCCAAGGAACAGGGCTGATCTCCTACGAGCAGTACTTC
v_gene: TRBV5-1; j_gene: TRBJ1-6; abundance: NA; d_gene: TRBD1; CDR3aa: CASKTGDNSPLHF; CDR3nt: TGCGCCAGCAAAACAGGGGATAATTCACCCCTCCACTTT
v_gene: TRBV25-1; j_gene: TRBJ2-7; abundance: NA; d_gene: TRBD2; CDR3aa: CASSEYGREREQYF; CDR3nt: TGTGCCAGCAGTGAATACGGGCGGGAGCGGGAGCAGTACTTC
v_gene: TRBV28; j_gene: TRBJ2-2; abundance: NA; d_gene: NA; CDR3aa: CASISGTNTGELFF; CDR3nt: TGTGCCAGCATTTCAGGGACGAACACCGGGGAGCTGTTTTTT
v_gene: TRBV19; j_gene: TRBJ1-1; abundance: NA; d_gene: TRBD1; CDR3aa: CASSTGGRDTEAFF; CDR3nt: TGTGCCAGTAGTACAGGGGGCCGTGACACTGAAGCTTTCTTT
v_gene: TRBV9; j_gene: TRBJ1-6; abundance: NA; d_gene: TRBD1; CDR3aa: CASSVGIQGSNSPLHF; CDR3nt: TGTGCCAGCAGCGTAGGAATACAGGGGTCGAATTCACCCCTCCACTTT
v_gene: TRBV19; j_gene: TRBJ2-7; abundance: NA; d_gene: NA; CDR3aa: CASSISGELRVDEQYF; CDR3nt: TGTGCCAGTAGTATATCAGGGGAGCTTAGAGTCGACGAGCAGTACTTC
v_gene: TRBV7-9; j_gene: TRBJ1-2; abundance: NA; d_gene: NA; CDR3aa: CASSLGQEVYGYTF; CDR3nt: TGTGCCAGCAGCTTAGGACAGGAGGTCTATGGCTACACCTTC
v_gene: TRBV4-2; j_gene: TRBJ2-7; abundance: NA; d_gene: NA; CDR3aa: CASSQDNSNYEQYF; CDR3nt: TGTGCCAGCAGCCAAGATAACAGCAACTACGAGCAGTACTTC
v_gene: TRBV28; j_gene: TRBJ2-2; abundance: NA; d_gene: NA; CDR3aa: CASSSPGNTGELFF; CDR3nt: TGTGCCAGCAGTTCTCCAGGGAACACCGGGGAGCTGTTTTTT
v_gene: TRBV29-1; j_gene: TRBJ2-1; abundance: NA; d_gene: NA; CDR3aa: CSVERQYNEQFF; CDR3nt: TGCAGCGTTGAGAGGCAGTACAATGAGCAGTTCTTC
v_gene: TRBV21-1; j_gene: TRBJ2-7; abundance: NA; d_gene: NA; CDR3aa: CASSKASRDRSGSYEQYF; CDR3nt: TGTGCCAGCAGCAAAGCGAGTAGGGACAGATCCGGATCCTACGAGCAGTACTTC
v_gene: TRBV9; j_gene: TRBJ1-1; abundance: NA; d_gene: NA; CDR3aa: CASSVPSGSSTEAFF; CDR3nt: TGTGCCAGCAGCGTACCCTCCGGGTCTAGCACTGAAGCTTTCTTT
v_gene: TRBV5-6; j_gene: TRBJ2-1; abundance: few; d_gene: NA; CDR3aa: CASSFQNEQFF; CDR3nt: TGTGCCAGCAGCTTCCAAAATGAGCAGTTCTTC
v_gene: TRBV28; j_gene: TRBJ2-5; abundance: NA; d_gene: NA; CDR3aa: CASRIPGATVETQYF; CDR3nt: TGTGCCAGCAGAATTCCTGGGGCGACAGTGGAGACCCAGTACTTC
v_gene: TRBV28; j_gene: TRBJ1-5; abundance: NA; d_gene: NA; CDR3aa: CASSTPGGDSQPQHF; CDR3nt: TGTGCCAGCAGTACCCCGGGGGGGGATAGTCAGCCCCAGCATTTT
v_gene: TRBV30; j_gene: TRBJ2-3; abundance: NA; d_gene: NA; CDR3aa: CAWGAAGTDTQYF; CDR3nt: TGTGCCTGGGGGGCGGCGGGGACAGATACGCAGTATTTT
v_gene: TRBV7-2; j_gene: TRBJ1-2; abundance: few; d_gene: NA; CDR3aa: CASSPGSESYGYTF; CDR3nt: TGTGCCAGCAGCCCCGGAAGCGAGTCGTATGGCTACACCTTC
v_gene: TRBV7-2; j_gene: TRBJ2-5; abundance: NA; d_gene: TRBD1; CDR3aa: CASQADRAPQTQYF; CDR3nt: TGTGCCTCCCAAGCCGACAGGGCCCCACAGACCCAGTACTTC
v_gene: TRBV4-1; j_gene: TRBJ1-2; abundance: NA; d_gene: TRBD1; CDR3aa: CASSQVGQGVGYTF; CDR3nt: TGCGCCAGCAGCCAAGTAGGACAGGGGGTTGGCTACACCTTC
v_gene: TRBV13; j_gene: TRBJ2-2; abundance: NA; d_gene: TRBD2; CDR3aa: CASSLGGLAANTGELFF; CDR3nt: TGTGCCAGCAGCTTAGGGGGACTAGCGGCAAACACCGGGGAGCTGTTTTTT
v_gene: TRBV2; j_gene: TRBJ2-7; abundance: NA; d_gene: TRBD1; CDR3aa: CASSDLFRMGRGLADLYEQYF; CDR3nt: TGTGCCAGCAGTGATTTATTCCGCATGGGTAGGGGGCTGGCTGACCTCTACGAGCAGTACTTC
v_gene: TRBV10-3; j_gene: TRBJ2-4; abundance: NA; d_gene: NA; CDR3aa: CAISELQGGDIQYF; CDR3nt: TGTGCCATCAGTGAGTTGCAGGGCGGAGACATTCAGTACTTC
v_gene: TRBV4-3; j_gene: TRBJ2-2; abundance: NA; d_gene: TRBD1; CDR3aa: CASGQGNTGELFF; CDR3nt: TGCGCCTCGGGACAGGGAAACACCGGGGAGCTGTTTTTT
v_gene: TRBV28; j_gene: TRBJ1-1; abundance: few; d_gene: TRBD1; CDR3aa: CASSLNRGAAFF; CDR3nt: TGTGCCAGCAGTTTGAACAGGGGGGCGGCTTTCTTT
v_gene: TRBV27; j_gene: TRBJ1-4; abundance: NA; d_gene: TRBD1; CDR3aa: CASSSEGALGEKLFF; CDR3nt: TGTGCCAGCAGTTCCGAGGGGGCGCTTGGGGAAAAACTGTTTTTT
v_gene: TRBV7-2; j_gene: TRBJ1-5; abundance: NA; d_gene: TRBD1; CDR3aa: CASSLEGTGNNQPQHF; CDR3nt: TGTGCCAGCAGCTTAGAGGGGACAGGGAACAATCAGCCCCAGCATTTT